The 12 T cell receptor beta chains reported below all come from one sample, sequenced in a study of shared clonotypes between healthy human individuals. The data were produced by immunoSEQ multiplex PCR, yet TCRdb's version contains in-frame clones alone and is incomplete. This table holds 85,000 to 100,000 clones, almost 70% found once. Material for sequencing was memory CD8+ T cells sorted from blood. Documented subset: CD45RO+ cells pooled with CCR7-negative TemRA cells. The source is a man aged 30 to 39 in good health.

This clone was picked up a small number of times. The V call is TRBV10-1, the J call TRBJ2-2, with 7 bases fitting TRBD1. The ends lost 6 bases at V and 3 bases at J; junction bases unmatched: 4. Looked up from germline, CDR1 is WNHNN and CDR2 is SYGVQD (reference sequence). The length of the CDR3 is 14 residues. This CDR3 is CASSTGTDTGELFF. In DNA, the CDR3 is TGCGCCAGCAGCACCGGGACAGACACCGGGGAGCTGTTTTTT.

The gene calls are TRBV30 and TRBJ2-3; D tentatively fits TRBD1 or TRBD2 (7 bases each). Trimming shortened V by 8 bases and J by 1 base, and 22 bases separated the two germline ends. Germline V gene sequence: CDR1 GTSNPN, CDR2 SVGIG (reference sequence). CDR3 length: 16 amino acids. Written as DNA, the CDR3 is TGTGCCGGCAGGGGGAGTGGTAGCGGGCGCACAGATACGCAGTATTTT. It yields the protein CAGRGSGSGRTDTQYF.

This sequence joins TRBV7-2 and TRBJ2-1, with 7 nucleotides matching TRBD2. This CDR3 contains 14 residues. V dropped 5 bases and J dropped 9; count of bases not matched to a gene: 10. Per the germline V gene, CDR1 is SGHTA and CDR2 is FQGNSA. The CDR3 DNA is TGTGCCAGCAGCCAAGGACTAGTTTGGTCTGAGCAGTTCTTC. It specifies CASSQGLVWSEQFF.

This clone was found once. The chain recombines TRBV14 with TRBJ1-2, with TRBD1 matching over 7 bases. The CDR3 loop spans 16 amino acids. Losses at the gene ends were 1 base for V and 2 bases for J; bases not matched to a gene: 7. Germline V gene data show CDR1 as SGHDN and CDR2 as FVKESK. The chain's CDR3 is CASSQGRNRGNYGYTF. The CDR3 DNA reads TGTGCCAGCAGCCAAGGACGCAACAGGGGAAACTATGGCTACACCTTC.

This clone was recorded at least ten times. The chain recombines TRBV4-2 with TRBJ2-1, with 7 bases identical to TRBD2. Germline V gene data show CDR1 as LGHNA and CDR2 as YNFKEQ. After removal of 0 bases from V and 6 bases from J, the junction contained 8 bases not matched to a gene. The CDR3 contains 16 residues. This CDR3 is CASSQDTGGSPNEQFF. The CDR3 nucleotides are TGTGCCAGCAGCCAAGATACTGGCGGGAGCCCCAATGAGCAGTTCTTC.

V is TRBV11-3 and J is TRBJ2-5; possibly TRBD1 or TRBD2 for D (6 bases each). The germline V and J ends were trimmed by 5 bases and 2 bases, with 18 bases remaining between them. In germline, CDR1 is SGHNT, CDR2 YENEEA. This CDR3 has 16 residues. The CDR3 DNA reads TGTGCCAGCAGCCCTGGGGGGCCGACAGCTCAAGAGACCCAGTACTTC. This translates into CASSPGGPTAQETQYF.

This chain uses TRBV18 with TRBJ2-5; D is possibly TRBD1 or TRBD2 (6 bases each). The germline V gene encodes CDR1 KGHSH and CDR2 LQKENI. The CDR3 has 14 amino acids. V lost 5 bases to trimming and J lost 2 bases, with 12 bases between them. CDR3: CASSERGGQETQYF. CDR3 coding DNA: TGTGCCAGCTCAGAACGAGGGGGGCAAGAGACCCAGTACTTC.

This clone came up once. The CDR3 DNA sequence: TGCGCCAGCAGCCCGGGACGACTTAGCACAGATACGCAGTATTTT. This sequence encodes CASSPGRLSTDTQYF. This chain joins TRBV5-1 and TRBJ2-3; D tentatively reads TRBD1 or TRBD2 (5 bases each). The germline V gene has CDR1 SGHRS and CDR2 YFSETQ. V lost 4 bases to trimming and J lost 0 bases, with 12 bases between them. CDR3 length: 15 amino acids.

This chain connects TRBV10-1 to TRBJ2-1, with D perhaps being TRBD1 or TRBD2 (5 bases each). The V and J ends lost 3 bases and 0 bases respectively, with 15 bases between them. This CDR3 spans 17 amino acids. Germline CDR1 and CDR2: WNHNN and SYGVQD (reference sequence). Here the CDR3 reads CASSESWGSSSYNEQFF. CDR3 nucleotides: TGCGCCAGCAGTGAAAGTTGGGGGAGCAGCTCCTACAATGAGCAGTTCTTC.

The CDR3 region has the DNA TGTGCCATCAGTGATGTGGCGGGAGGGGCCTACGAGCAGTACTTC. Translating it yields CAISDVAGGAYEQYF. The chain recombines TRBV10-3 with TRBJ2-7; 9 bases map to TRBD2. Germline CDR1 and CDR2: ENHRY and SYGVKD. Losses at the gene ends were 3 bases for V and 2 bases for J; bases not matched to a gene: 5. The CDR3 contains 15 residues.

The V and J genes are TRBV13 and TRBJ2-3, with 11 bases fitting TRBD2. CDR3 size: 13 residues. Germline V gene sequence: CDR1 PRHDT, CDR2 FYEKMQ (reference sequence). After removal of 5 bases from V and 5 bases from J, the junction contained 0 bases not matched to a gene. The CDR3 region is CASSLAGGDTQYF. CDR3 in DNA: TGTGCCAGCAGCCTAGCGGGAGGAGATACGCAGTATTTT.

The table lists this clone with many counts. This sequence joins TRBV16 and TRBJ2-1, with a tentative D call TRBD1 (7 bases). The CDR3 is made up of 13 amino acids. Germline lookup yields CDR1 KGHSY and CDR2 FQNENV. Between the trimmed V and J ends, which lost 4 bases and 8 bases, there was a span of 12 bases. CDR3 sequence: CASSLFRGDEQFF. CDR3 DNA: TGTGCCAGCAGCCTATTCAGGGGGGATGAGCAGTTCTTC.